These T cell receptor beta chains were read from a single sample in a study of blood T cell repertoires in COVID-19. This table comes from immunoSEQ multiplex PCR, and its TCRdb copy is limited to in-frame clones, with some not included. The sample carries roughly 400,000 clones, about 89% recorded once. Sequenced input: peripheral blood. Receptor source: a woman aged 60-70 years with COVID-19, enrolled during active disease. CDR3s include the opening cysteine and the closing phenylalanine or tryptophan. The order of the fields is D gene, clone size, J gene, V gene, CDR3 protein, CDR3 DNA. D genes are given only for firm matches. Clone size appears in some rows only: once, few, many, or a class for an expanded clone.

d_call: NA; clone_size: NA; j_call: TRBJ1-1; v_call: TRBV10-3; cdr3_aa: CATQTGFRTEAFF; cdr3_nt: TGTGCCACCCAAACCGGTTTCCGCACTGAAGCTTTCTTT
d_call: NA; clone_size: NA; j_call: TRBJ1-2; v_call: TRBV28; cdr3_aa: CASSRLPVLSVVNYGYTF; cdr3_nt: TGTGCCAGCAGCCGCCTCCCGGTTCTCTCGGTCGTTAACTATGGCTACACCTTC
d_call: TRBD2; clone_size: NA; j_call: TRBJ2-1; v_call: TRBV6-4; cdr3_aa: CASRLRLAGIYNEQFF; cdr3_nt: TGTGCCAGCAGGCTAAGGCTAGCGGGGATTTACAATGAGCAGTTCTTC
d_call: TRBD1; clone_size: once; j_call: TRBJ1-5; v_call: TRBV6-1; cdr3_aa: CASSGRLPGGRGQPQHF; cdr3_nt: TGTGCCAGCAGTGGAAGGCTCCCAGGGGGTCGAGGTCAGCCCCAGCATTTT
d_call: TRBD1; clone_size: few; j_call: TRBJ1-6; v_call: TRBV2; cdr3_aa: CASRPTGSNSPLHF; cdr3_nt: TGTGCCAGCAGGCCGACAGGGTCGAATTCACCCCTCCACTTT
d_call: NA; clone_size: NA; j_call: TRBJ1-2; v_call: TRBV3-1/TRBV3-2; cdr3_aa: CASRREGGGYTF; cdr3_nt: TGTGCCAGCAGGCGGGAGGGAGGCGGCTACACCTTC
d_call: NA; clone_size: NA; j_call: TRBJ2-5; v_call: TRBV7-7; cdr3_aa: CASSLYGLETQYF; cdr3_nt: TGTGCCAGCAGCTTGTACGGGTTAGAGACCCAGTACTTC
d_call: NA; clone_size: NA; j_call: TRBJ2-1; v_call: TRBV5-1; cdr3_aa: CASAIVGSGINEQFF; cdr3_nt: TGCGCCAGCGCGATCGTAGGTTCGGGGATCAATGAGCAGTTCTTC
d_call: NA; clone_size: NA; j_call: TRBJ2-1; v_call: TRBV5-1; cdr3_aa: CASSPGPQKGEGFF; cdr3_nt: TGCGCCAGCAGCCCCGGTCCACAGAAGGGGGAAGGGTTCTTC
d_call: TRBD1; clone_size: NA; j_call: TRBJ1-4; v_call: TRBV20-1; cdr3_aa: CSASKGQGVLGGNEKLFF; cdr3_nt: TGCAGTGCTAGTAAGGGACAGGGGGTTTTAGGGGGAAATGAAAAACTGTTTTTT
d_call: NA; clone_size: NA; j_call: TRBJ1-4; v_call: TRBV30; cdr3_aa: CAWSVREKLFF; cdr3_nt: TGTGCCTGGAGTGTACGGGAAAAACTGTTTTTT
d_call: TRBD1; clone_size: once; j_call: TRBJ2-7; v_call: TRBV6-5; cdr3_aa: CASSYGAAGQGYEQYF; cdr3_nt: TGTGCCAGCAGTTACGGAGCGGCCGGACAGGGTTACGAGCAGTACTTC
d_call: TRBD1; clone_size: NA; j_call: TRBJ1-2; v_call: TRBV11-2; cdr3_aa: CASSKDRGRMGGYTF; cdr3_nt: TGTGCCAGCAGCAAGGACAGGGGGCGAATGGGTGGCTACACCTTC
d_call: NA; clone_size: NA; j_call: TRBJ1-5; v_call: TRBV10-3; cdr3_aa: CAISDMAEPQHF; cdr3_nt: TGTGCCATCAGTGATATGGCAGAGCCCCAGCATTTT
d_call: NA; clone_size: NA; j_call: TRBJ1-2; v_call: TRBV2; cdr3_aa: CASSLYGVYGYTF; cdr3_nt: TGTGCCAGCAGCCTCTACGGGGTCTATGGCTACACCTTC
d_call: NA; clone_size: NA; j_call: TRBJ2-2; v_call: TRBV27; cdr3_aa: CASSFLDRRNTGELFF; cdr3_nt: TGTGCCAGCAGTTTCCTGGATCGGAGGAACACCGGGGAGCTGTTTTTT
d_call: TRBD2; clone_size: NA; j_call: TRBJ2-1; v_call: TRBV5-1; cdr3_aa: CASSLAETSGGFF; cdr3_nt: TGCGCCAGCAGCTTGGCCGAGACTAGCGGGGGGTTCTTC
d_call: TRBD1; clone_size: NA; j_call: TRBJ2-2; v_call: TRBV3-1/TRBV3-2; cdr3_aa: CASSQVRDRETGELFF; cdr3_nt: TGTGCCAGCAGCCAAGTTCGGGACAGAGAGACCGGGGAGCTGTTTTTT
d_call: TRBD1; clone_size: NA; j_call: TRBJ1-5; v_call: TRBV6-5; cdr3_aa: CASSSRTGFNQPQHF; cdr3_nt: TGTGCCAGCAGTTCCCGGACAGGGTTCAATCAGCCCCAGCATTTT
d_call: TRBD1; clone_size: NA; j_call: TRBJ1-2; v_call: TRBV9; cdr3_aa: CASTRGTGDYGYTF; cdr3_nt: TGTGCCAGCACCCGTGGGACAGGGGACTATGGCTACACCTTC
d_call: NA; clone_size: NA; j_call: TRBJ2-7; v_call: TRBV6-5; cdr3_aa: CASSQGTYEQYF; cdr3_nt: TGTGCCAGCAGCCAGGGGACCTACGAGCAGTACTTC
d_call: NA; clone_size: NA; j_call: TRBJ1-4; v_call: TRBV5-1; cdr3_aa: CASSPPSGDGEKLFF; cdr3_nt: TGCGCCAGCAGCCCTCCCTCAGGGGACGGTGAAAAACTGTTTTTT
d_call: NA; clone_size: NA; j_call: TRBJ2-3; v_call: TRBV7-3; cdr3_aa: CASSQNIGTDTQYF; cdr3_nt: TGTGCCAGCAGCCAGAATATTGGCACAGATACGCAGTATTTT
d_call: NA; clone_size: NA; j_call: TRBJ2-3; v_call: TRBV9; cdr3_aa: CASSVAQGGDTQYF; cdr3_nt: TGTGCCAGCAGCGTAGCCCAGGGAGGAGATACGCAGTATTTT
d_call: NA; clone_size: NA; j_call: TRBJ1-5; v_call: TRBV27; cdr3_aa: CASSPQGNQPQHF; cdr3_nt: TGTGCCAGCAGTCCACAGGGTAATCAGCCCCAGCATTTT
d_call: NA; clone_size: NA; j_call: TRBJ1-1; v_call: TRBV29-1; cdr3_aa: CSVVIATGHFMNTEAFF; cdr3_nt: TGCAGCGTTGTAATCGCGACAGGCCACTTTATGAACACTGAAGCTTTCTTT
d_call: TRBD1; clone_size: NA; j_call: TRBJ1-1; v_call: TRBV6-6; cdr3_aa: CASSKQGARPEAFF; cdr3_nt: TGTGCCAGCAGTAAACAGGGGGCGCGCCCTGAAGCTTTCTTT
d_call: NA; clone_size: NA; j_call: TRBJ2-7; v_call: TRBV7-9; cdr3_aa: CDRAGIDYEQYF; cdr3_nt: TGTGACAGGGCAGGGATAGACTACGAGCAGTACTTC
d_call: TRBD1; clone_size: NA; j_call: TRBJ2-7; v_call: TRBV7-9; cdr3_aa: CASSSGTGKGLSEQYF; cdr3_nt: TGTGCCAGCAGCTCCGGGACAGGGAAGGGTCTTAGCGAGCAGTACTTC
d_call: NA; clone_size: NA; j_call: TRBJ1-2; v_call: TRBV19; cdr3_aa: CASSTPPGTTSAYGYTF; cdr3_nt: TGTGCCAGTAGTACACCTCCCGGGACTACGTCTGCCTATGGCTACACCTTC
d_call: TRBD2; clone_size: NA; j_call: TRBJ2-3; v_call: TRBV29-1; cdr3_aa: CSVASSGGPDTQYF; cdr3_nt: TGCAGCGTGGCTTCTAGCGGGGGCCCAGATACGCAGTATTTT
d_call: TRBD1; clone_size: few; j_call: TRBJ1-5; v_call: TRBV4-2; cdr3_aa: CASSQDSDRENQPQHF; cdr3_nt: TGTGCCAGCAGCCAAGACTCGGACAGGGAGAACCAGCCCCAGCATTTT
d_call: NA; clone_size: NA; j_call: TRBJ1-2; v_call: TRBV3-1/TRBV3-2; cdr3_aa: CASSQYRGDLNYGYTF; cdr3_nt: TGTGCCAGCAGCCAATATAGAGGAGACCTTAACTATGGCTACACCTTC
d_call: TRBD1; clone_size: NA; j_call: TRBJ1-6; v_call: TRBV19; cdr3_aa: CASSIKAGGNSPLHF; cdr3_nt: TGTGCCAGTAGTATTAAAGCAGGGGGAAATTCACCCCTCCACTTT
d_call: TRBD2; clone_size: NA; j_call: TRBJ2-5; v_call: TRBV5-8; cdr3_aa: CASSLGYSGGSQETQYF; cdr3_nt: TGTGCCAGCAGCTTGGGTTATAGCGGGGGGTCCCAAGAGACCCAGTACTTC